What follows are 27 T cell receptor beta chains derived from one specimen sequenced in a study of blood T cells in healthy people across ages. PCR was performed a second time for about 7 to 11 cycles using a sample-barcoded 5' primer and a J-beta primer mix. Using its own MiXCR run on the 5' RACE reads, TCRdb lists one record per CDR3 protein. This sample has 650,000 to 800,000 distinct CDR3 sequences, with around 42% found just once. Sequencing input: blood. The receptors originated from a man between 60 and 75 years old in good health.

The J gene is TRBJ1-2, the V gene TRBV6-5; 8 positions agree with TRBD1. This CDR3 region has 14 residues. The germline gives CDR1 MNHEY, CDR2 SVGAGI. The trim removed 7 bases at V and 2 bases at J, leaving 6 bases unmatched. This CDR3 reads CASTDRTGNYGYTF. The CDR3 region has the DNA TGTGCCAGCACCGACCGGACAGGGAACTATGGCTACACCTTC.

This clonotype was observed a handful of times. J is TRBJ2-5 and V is TRBV14, with unresolved D. The CDR3 extends over 14 amino acids. Germline lookup yields CDR1 SGHDN and CDR2 FVKESK. The V and J ends lost 0 bases and 1 base respectively, with 6 bases between them. As DNA, the CDR3 is TGTGCCAGCAGCCAAGATCCCTTCCAAGAGACCCAGTACTTC. Amino acids: CASSQDPFQETQYF.

The chain links TRBV20-1 to TRBJ2-1, with TRBD2 as a possible D gene (5 bases). The V gene's germline CDR1 is DFQATT and CDR2 SNEGSKA (reference sequence). This CDR3 contains 15 residues. V was clipped by 3 bases and J by 2 bases, with 14 bases between them. This CDR3 reads CSASKTSLTYNEQFF. CDR3 nucleotide sequence: TGCAGTGCTAGCAAAACTAGTTTAACCTACAATGAGCAGTTCTTC.

The V and J genes are TRBV20-1 and TRBJ2-1; D is unresolved. The CDR3 extends over 11 amino acids. V was shortened by 3 bases and J by 7 bases, with 7 bases between the two germline ends. CDR1 and CDR2 from the germline V gene are DFQATT and SNEGSKA (reference sequence). The CDR3 loop reads CSASSGNEQFF. CDR3 nucleotide sequence: TGCAGTGCTAGTTCCGGGAATGAGCAGTTCTTC.

V gene TRBV19 combines with J gene TRBJ2-1; D ambiguous. The CDR3 contains 16 residues. The germline V gene encodes CDR1 LNHDA and CDR2 SQIVND (reference sequence). V dropped 3 bases and J dropped 7 bases, with 19 bases sitting between them. The CDR3 region is CASSIKTALNLNEQFF. For the CDR3, the DNA is TGTGCCAGTAGTATCAAAACAGCCCTTAATTTAAATGAGCAGTTCTTC.

This clonotype was observed a handful of times. This sequence joins TRBV9 and TRBJ2-3; D might be TRBD2 (6 bases). The CDR3 is 16 amino acids. Germline V gene lookup returns CDR1 SGDLS and CDR2 YYNGEE. V was trimmed by 0 bases and J by 2 bases, leaving 13 bases between them. CDR3 in DNA: TGTGCCAGCAGCGTAGGCGGGGCGGAGACCACAGATACGCAGTATTTT. Residues: CASSVGGAETTDTQYF. Filled out from reference TRBV9 and TRBJ2-3, the complete variable domain reads DSGVTQTPKHLITATGQRVTLRCSPRSGDLSVYWYQQSLDQGLQFLIQYYNGEERAKGNILERFSAQQFPDLHSELNLSSLELGDSALYFCASSVGGAETTDTQYFGPGTRLTVL.

This clonotype was counted only a few times. V gene TRBV7-9 combines with J gene TRBJ2-1, with 11 bases fitting TRBD2. The CDR3 is 15 amino acids. V was pared by 3 bases and J by 8 bases, with 6 bases of the junction left unmatched. Germline V gene sequence: CDR1 SEHNR, CDR2 FQNEAQ (reference sequence). The CDR3 loop is CASSFPTSGTDEQFF. In nucleotides, the CDR3 is TGTGCCAGCAGCTTCCCGACTAGCGGGACGGATGAGCAGTTCTTC.

This sequence joins TRBV20-1 and TRBJ1-1, with D perhaps TRBD1 (6 bases). Germline V CDR1 and CDR2: DFQATT, SNEGSKA (reference sequence). The CDR3 spans 13 residues. The V end was cut by 0 bases, the J end by 4 bases, with 9 bases between. Here the CDR3 DNA reads TGCAGTGCTAGAGAGGGGGCTGGCACTGAAGCTTTCTTT. Translated: CSAREGAGTEAFF.

This clonotype was seen a few times. This chain connects TRBV29-1 to TRBJ2-5, with 8 bases aligning to TRBD1. Germline values: CDR1 SQVTM, CDR2 ANQGSEA. The CDR3 is 12 residues long. The junction had 6 bases not matched to a gene; V was cut back by 8 bases and J by 4 bases. CDR3 amino acids: CSIDRGPETQYF. The CDR3, as DNA: TGCAGCATAGACAGGGGCCCAGAGACCCAGTACTTC. The full variable domain, its missing parts supplied by reference TRBV29-1 and TRBJ2-5, is SAVISQKPSRDICQRGTSLTIQCQVDSQVTMMFWYRQQPGQSLTLIATANQGSEATYESGFVIDKFPISRPNLTFSTLTVSNMSPEDSSIYLCSIDRGPETQYFGPGTRLLVL.

The chain employs TRBV7-2 and TRBJ2-3, with D perhaps matching TRBD1 or TRBD2 (6 bases each). The V end lost 1 base, the J end lost 6 bases, and 29 bases lay between the germline ends. This CDR3 region has 20 residues. The germline V gene encodes CDR1 SGHTA and CDR2 FQGNSA. Here the CDR3 reads CASSLVSRAVYGGDRDTQYF. CDR3 nucleotides: TGTGCCAGCAGCTTAGTATCCCGGGCCGTATACGGGGGCGATAGGGATACGCAGTATTTT.

This clonotype was recorded only once. Here the CDR3 reads CASSRTNQGTFGEKLFF. The CDR3 DNA is TGCGCCAGCAGTCGTACTAATCAGGGGACTTTTGGTGAAAAACTGTTTTTT. The chain employs TRBV4-3 and TRBJ1-4; D might be TRBD1 (6 bases). The V end lost 6 bases, the J end lost 7 bases, and 24 bases lay between the germline ends. CDR1 LGHNA and CDR2 YSLEER come from the germline V gene. There are 17 residues in the CDR3.

V gene TRBV6-1 combines with J gene TRBJ2-1; 9 bases agree with TRBD2. The CDR3 is 17 residues long. Germline V CDR1 and CDR2: MNHNS, SASEGT. Germline trimming cut 2 bases from V and 2 bases from J; bases unmatched to any gene: 7. The CDR3 region has the DNA TGTGCCAGCAGTGAATCCAGTAGCGGGGGCCCCTACAATGAGCAGTTCTTC. As protein: CASSESSSGGPYNEQFF.

Ten or more counts support this clonotype. The CDR3 is CASSPQGGTEAFF. The CDR3 DNA reads as TGTGCCAGCAGCCCCCAGGGGGGAACTGAAGCTTTCTTT. The V and J genes are TRBV7-9 and TRBJ1-1; 7 bases map to TRBD1. This CDR3 is built from 13 residues. Germline V gene data show CDR1 as SEHNR and CDR2 as FQNEAQ (reference sequence). The J segment lost 5 bases and the V segment lost 5 bases, leaving 5 bases of the junction unmatched. Based on the CDR3 plus reference TRBV7-9 and TRBJ1-1, the full variable domain is DTGVSQNPRHKITKRGQNVTFRCDPISEHNRLYWYRQTLGQGPEFLTYFQNEAQLEKSRLLSDRFSAERPKGSFSTLEIQRTEQGDSAMYLCASSPQGGTEAFFGQGTRLTVV.

The sample holds many counts of this clonotype. V gene TRBV12-3 or TRBV12-4 combines with J gene TRBJ2-7; TRBD1 matches at 9 bases. The trim removed 6 bases at V and 4 bases at J, leaving 7 bases unmatched. The CDR3 loop spans 14 amino acids. CDR3 in amino acids: CASSRRTGEYEQYF. Here the CDR3 DNA reads TGTGCCAGCAGCCGCCGGACAGGGGAGTACGAGCAGTACTTC.

V and J are TRBV6-5 and TRBJ2-5; TRBD1 agrees at 10 bases. The germline V gene encodes CDR1 MNHEY and CDR2 SVGAGI. J gave up 5 bases and V 5 bases, and 17 bases lay outside the gene matches. CDR3 length: 18 residues. In nucleotides, the CDR3 is TGTGCCAGCAGTAGTCGACAGGGGGCAAGAGTATTACGCGAGACCCAGTACTTC. It translates to CASSSRQGARVLRETQYF.

The chain has TRBV5-1 and TRBJ2-5; TRBD2 agrees at 9 bases. Germline CDR1 reads SGHRS; CDR2 reads YFSETQ. Unmatched junction bases numbered 1, after V lost 0 bases and J lost 7 bases. The CDR3 runs 13 residues. CDR3 region: CASSLERGATQYF. The CDR3, as DNA: TGCGCCAGCAGCTTGGAGCGGGGGGCGACCCAGTACTTC.

The genes are TRBV6-1 and TRBJ2-7; TRBD1 or TRBD2 may be the D gene (6 bases each). The J call may be incorrect, as the DNA end agrees better with TRBJ2-5. From germline, CDR1 is MNHNS and CDR2 SASEGT. The CDR3 contains 15 residues. The CDR3 DNA sequence: TGTGCCAGCGCCCTGGGGGGCGCAACCCAAGAGACCCAGTACTTC. Its protein is CASALGGATQETQYF.

This clonotype appeared a few times. This CDR3 reads CASSLPGQGPTEAFF. CDR3 coding DNA: TGCGCCAGCAGCTTACCGGGACAGGGTCCCACTGAAGCTTTCTTT. This rearrangement joins TRBV5-1 to TRBJ1-1; 9 bases agree with TRBD1. Germline V gene sequence: CDR1 SGHRS, CDR2 YFSETQ. The CDR3 is 15 residues long. V dropped 2 bases and J dropped 4; count of bases not matched to a gene: 6.

This CDR3 is CASSLPTLREQFF. For the CDR3, the DNA is TGTGCCAGCAGCTTACCGACCCTTAGGGAGCAGTTCTTC. This chain joins TRBV7-2 and TRBJ2-1; the D is unclear. The CDR3 is 13 residues long. V dropped 2 bases and J dropped 10 bases, with 12 bases sitting between them. The germline CDR1 and CDR2 sequences are SGHTA and FQGNSA.

The chain employs TRBV7-8 and TRBJ2-7; D gene uncertain. Germline V CDR1 and CDR2: SGHVS, FQNEAQ. The V end lost 7 bases, the J end lost 0 bases, and 10 bases lay between the germline ends. The CDR3 contains 13 residues. CDR3 amino acids: CASTISPSYEQYF. CDR3 DNA sequence: TGTGCCAGCACCATTTCCCCCTCCTACGAGCAGTACTTC.

The chain joins TRBV29-1 to TRBJ2-3; tentatively, D is TRBD2 (7 bases). The germline V and J ends were trimmed by 5 bases and 1 base, with 10 bases remaining between them. Per the germline V gene, CDR1 is SQVTM and CDR2 is ANQGSEA. The CDR3 is 13 residues long. CDR3 nucleotides: TGCAGCGTTTGGGAGGGGGGCACAGATACGCAGTATTTT. It translates to CSVWEGGTDTQYF.

This rearrangement joins TRBV14 to TRBJ2-5; no clear D. Germline CDR1 SGHDN, CDR2 FVKESK. The CDR3 has 14 amino acids. V gave up 10 bases and J gave up 4 bases, with 19 bases separating them. CDR3 amino acids: CATFERDAGETQYF. DNA for the CDR3: TGTGCCACCTTTGAGCGCGATGCTGGAGAGACCCAGTACTTC. The entire variable domain, with the rest obtained from reference TRBV14 and TRBJ2-5, is as follows: EAGVTQFPSHSVIEKGQTVTLRCDPISGHDNLYWYRRVMGKEIKFLLHFVKESKQDESGMPNNRFLAERTGGTYSTLKVQPAELEDSGVYFCATFERDAGETQYFGPGTRLLVL.

The V and J genes are TRBV6-1 and TRBJ2-4; D is unclear. V was pared by 2 bases and J by 0 bases, with 5 bases between. The CDR3 runs 14 residues. Germline assignment: CDR1 MNHNS and CDR2 SASEGT. The chain's CDR3 is CASSEPLAKNIQYF. Here the CDR3 DNA reads TGTGCCAGCAGTGAACCTCTAGCCAAAAACATTCAGTACTTC.

The V and J genes are TRBV6-2 or TRBV6-3 and TRBJ2-1; D not resolved. Germline lookup yields CDR1 MNHEY and CDR2 SVGEGT. The CDR3 contains 14 residues. The V end was cut by 0 bases, the J end by 8 bases, with 11 bases between. The CDR3 nucleotides read TGTGCCAGCAGTTACTCGACCGTAGCCGATGAGCAGTTCTTC. As protein: CASSYSTVADEQFF.

This clonotype was counted only a few times. The gene calls are TRBV10-3 and TRBJ2-3; D is uncertain. Germline CDR1 is ENHRY and CDR2 is SYGVKD. The length of the CDR3 is 13 residues. V was trimmed by 0 bases and J by 6 bases, leaving 7 bases between them. CDR3 amino acids: CAISESRVDTQYF. The CDR3 DNA reads as TGTGCCATCAGTGAGTCCCGGGTGGATACGCAGTATTTT.

This clonotype has more than one count but fewer than ten. This chain links TRBV20-1 with TRBJ1-1; a possible D gene is TRBD1 (6 bases). Germline-derived CDR1 and CDR2 are DFQATT and SNEGSKA (reference sequence). Trimming stripped 1 base from V and 4 bases from J, with 10 bases between. This CDR3 region has 13 residues. CDR3 DNA sequence: TGCAGTGCTAGAGCCGGAGGGGGCACTGAAGCTTTCTTT. Translating gives CSARAGGGTEAFF.

J is TRBJ2-1 and V is TRBV29-1; D is unclear. V shed 7 bases and J shed 2 bases, with 15 bases lying between them. This CDR3 is 14 amino acids long. Germline V gives CDR1 SQVTM, CDR2 ANQGSEA. The CDR3 DNA reads as TGCAGCGGGAGTAGGGCAGGACCCTACAATGAGCAGTTCTTC. It codes for CSGSRAGPYNEQFF.